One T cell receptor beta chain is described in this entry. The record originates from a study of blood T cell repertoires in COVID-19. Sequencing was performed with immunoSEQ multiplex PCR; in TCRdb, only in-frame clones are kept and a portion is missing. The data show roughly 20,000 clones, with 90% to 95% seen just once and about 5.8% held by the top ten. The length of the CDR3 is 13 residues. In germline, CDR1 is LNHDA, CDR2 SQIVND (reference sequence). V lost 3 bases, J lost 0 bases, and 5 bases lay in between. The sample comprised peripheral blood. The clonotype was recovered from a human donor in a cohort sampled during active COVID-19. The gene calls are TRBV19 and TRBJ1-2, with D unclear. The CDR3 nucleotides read TGTGCCAGTAGTATCGGGGCTAACTATGGCTACACCTTC. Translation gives CASSIGANYGYTF.